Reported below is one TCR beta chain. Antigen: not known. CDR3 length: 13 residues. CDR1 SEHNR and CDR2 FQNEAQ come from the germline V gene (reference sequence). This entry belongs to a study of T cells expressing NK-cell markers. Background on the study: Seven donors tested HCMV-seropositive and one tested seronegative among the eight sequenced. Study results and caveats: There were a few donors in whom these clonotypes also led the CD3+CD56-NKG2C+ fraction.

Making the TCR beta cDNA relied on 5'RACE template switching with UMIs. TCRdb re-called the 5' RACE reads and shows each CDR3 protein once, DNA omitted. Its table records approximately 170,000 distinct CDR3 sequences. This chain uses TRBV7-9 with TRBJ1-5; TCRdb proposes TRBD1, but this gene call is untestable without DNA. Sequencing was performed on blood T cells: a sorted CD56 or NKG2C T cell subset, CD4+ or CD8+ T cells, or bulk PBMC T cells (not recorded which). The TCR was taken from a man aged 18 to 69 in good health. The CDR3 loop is CASSTEGNQPQHF. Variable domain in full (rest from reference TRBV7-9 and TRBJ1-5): DTGVSQNPRHKITKRGQNVTFRCDPISEHNRLYWYRQTLGQGPEFLTYFQNEAQLEKSRLLSDRFSAERPKGSFSTLEIQRTEQGDSAMYLCASSTEGNQPQHFGDGTRLSIL.